This T cell receptor (beta chain) emerged from a study of shared clonotypes between healthy human individuals (dated by TCRdb to between 2020 and 2021). The study in broad terms: The cohort included three men and a couple of women between 18 and 49 years of age. For each donor, three plates each were used for CD4 naive and CD4 memory, two plates were used for CD8 naive, and one plate was used for CD8 memory. Blood TCR repertoires of five healthy adults were deeply sequenced to estimate repertoire size and the extent of clonotype sharing between individuals. Different laboratories and diverse techniques were used to prepare libraries and sequence TCR repertoires, to increase sequencing depth and limit assay-specific biases. Each donor's leukapheresis produced roughly between roughly 0.94 and 9.5 billion PBMCs. On the study overall, not on this receptor specifically: Pairwise subsampling led to the expectation that sequencing depth would affect the degree of clonotype sharing among donors. Higher generation probabilities were observed for clonotypes shared by all four sorted-subset donors than for non-shared clonotypes. Across a few donors, 4.5% to 6.5% of naive CD4, approximately 3.6% of naive CD8, about 2% of memory CD4, and around 0.4% of memory CD8 clonotypes were shared. The genetic and exposure-history diversity represented was limited by the small number of donors. Only blood was sampled, and tissue TCR repertoires likely differ from those in blood. Naive subsets generally had larger estimated clonotype richness than memory subsets. Even with the large sequencing depth, rarefaction of the sorted-subset datasets indicated that sequencing was incomplete.

Using the deep immunoSEQ assay, TCR CDR3 regions were amplified from genomic DNA by multiplex PCR. Extracted genomic DNA from each cell subset was spread evenly across all wells of several immunoSEQ 96-well plates, with each plate serving as a replicate. Each replicate PCR for sorted subsets received around 210 ng genomic DNA, equal to 28,000 or so T cell genomes. Purified libraries were measured with a Qubit 3.0 fluorometer, size-checked on a Bioanalyzer 2100, and measured again with the KAPA Library Quantification kit. Every immunoSEQ 96-well plate was sequenced on a separate single-read 150-cycle Illumina NextSeq 550 flow cell. As for how the authors treated the data: Because the immunoSEQ output held only junctional sequences and lacked quality scores, the filtering could not match the filtering applied to full-length reads. Sequences were annotated with PyIR, a Python wrapper for IgBLAST v1.9, and V/J genes and CDR3 were assigned using IMGT germline references. Any read was removed if the V/J assignment was weak (E-value above 1e-6), the CDR3 was missing, or the read contained stop codons, out-of-frame junctions, or ambiguous translated residues. V3J clonotypes were defined by identical inferred V gene, J gene, and CDR3 amino acid sequence. Percentage overlap between repertoires was calculated by dividing the number of shared unique clonotypes by the size of the smaller repertoire. Richness of each repertoire was evaluated using RTK rarefaction, the Chao1 estimator, and Recon v2.1 estimates of unobserved clonotypes. Generation probabilities were computed with OLGA for all TCRbeta clonotypes obtained by the gDNA method from several donors. TCRdb took this table from immuneACCESS and kept in-frame rearrangements with V and J called. Such tables lack part of the clones; where checked against another copy, unresolved V genes explain under half of the gap, and the rest is unexplained. V, J and clone size are taken as reported in that table, and D and trimming were inferred from the DNA itself. This sample gives 2 million to 2.5 million clones in total; roughly 90% of them show up just once. The ten top clones hold approximately 0.4% of the sample.

The donors were healthy, HIV-negative adults who had no recently reported acute infections or vaccinations. Every donor was a Caucasian adult living in Nashville, Tennessee, USA. CD4+ T cells were enriched by magnetic negative selection; naive cells were then positively selected on CD45RA, and the negative fraction formed the memory subset. Blood was collected by leukapheresis, and PBMCs were isolated by Ficoll-Histopaque density gradient centrifugation and then cryopreserved in liquid nitrogen vapor phase. Analytical flow cytometry was used to check the purity and quantity of each magnetically sorted T cell population. Genomic DNA was isolated from each sorted fraction and quantified by UV absorbance on a Nanodrop 2000c. A note on this clone: The antigen it binds to is not known. The input lacks base qualities; no much larger clone sits a single base away.

CDR1 and CDR2 (MDHEN, SYDVKM) derive from the germline V gene. Cut back by 5 bases and 5 bases, the V and J ends lie 5 bases apart. There are 11 amino acids in the CDR3, from cysteine to phenylalanine inclusive. Only the CDR3 portion is preserved as DNA: 33 bases, with reading frame beginning at the first base. Sequenced material: naive CD4+ T cells from PBMCs. Taken with the paper, the label for cell subset or site translates to: CD45RA+ positively selected. The rearranged chain carries TRBV28 and TRBJ2-3; no D gene can be assigned with confidence. The sequence derives from a man between 18 and 29 years old in good health. Some clones in this sample may be carry-over from other donors' samples. In nucleotide form, the sequence is TGTGCCAGCAGTCGAAGAGATACGCAGTATTTT. This is translated as CASSRRDTQYF.